The rows below give T cell receptor beta chains drawn from one sample of a study of shared clonotypes between healthy human individuals. Method: immunoSEQ multiplex PCR; TCRdb's copy keeps in-frame clones and lacks some. The sample includes approximately 2,000,000 clones, around 95% of them seen just once. The source material was naive CD8+ T cells from PBMCs. The source of these receptors is a man younger than 30 in good health. Some clones in this sample may be carry-over from other donors' samples. The CDR3 runs from the conserved cysteine through the conserved F or W. Clone size is stated in some rows and not others, as once, few, many or a class when expanded.

TRBJ2-5 . TRBV15 CATSTRRQGETQYF
TRBJ2-7 . TRBV4-3 CASSQPGTGVSEQYF
TRBJ1-2 . TRBV4-3 CASSQDRTLLGYTF
TRBJ2-7 . TRBV2 CASSFPGQGVDEQYF
TRBJ2-4 . TRBV4-3 CASSQDMREGKNIQYF
TRBJ2-2 . TRBV30 CAWSHGDTGELFF
TRBJ1-2 . TRBV4-3 CASSHLEVAGGYTF
TRBJ2-1 . TRBV9 CASSVAGGGNEQFF
TRBJ2-2 once TRBV28 CASSLMRESPTGELFF
TRBJ1-1 few TRBV9 CASSGTSNTEAFF
TRBJ2-5 . TRBV28 CASTLQGAQETQYF
TRBJ2-1 . TRBV4-2 CASGRGGLDEQFF
TRBJ2-7 once TRBV5-4 CASSKDGGAPRYEQYF
TRBJ2-7 . TRBV27 CASSLAGGWYEQYF
TRBJ1-1 once TRBV15 CATSRTGSAAFF
TRBJ1-1 . TRBV27 CASSPHIRLNTEAFF
TRBJ2-1 . TRBV5-1 CASSLGGRRYEQFF
TRBJ1-4 . TRBV27 CASSTGTGLGKLFF